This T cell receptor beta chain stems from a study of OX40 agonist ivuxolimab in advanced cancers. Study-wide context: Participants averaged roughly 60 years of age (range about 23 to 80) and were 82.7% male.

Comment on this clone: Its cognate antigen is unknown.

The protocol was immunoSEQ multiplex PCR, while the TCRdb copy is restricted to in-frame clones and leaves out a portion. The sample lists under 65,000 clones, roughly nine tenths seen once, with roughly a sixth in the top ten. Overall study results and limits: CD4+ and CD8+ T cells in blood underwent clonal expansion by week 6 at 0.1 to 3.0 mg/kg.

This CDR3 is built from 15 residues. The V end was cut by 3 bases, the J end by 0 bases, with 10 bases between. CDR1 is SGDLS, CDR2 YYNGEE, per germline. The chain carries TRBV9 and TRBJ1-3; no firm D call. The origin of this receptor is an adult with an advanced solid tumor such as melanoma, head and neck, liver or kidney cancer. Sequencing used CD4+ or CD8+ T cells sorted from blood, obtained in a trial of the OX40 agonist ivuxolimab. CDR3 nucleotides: TGTGCCAGCAGCGGAAGTGGATACTCTGGAAACACCATATATTTT. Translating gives CASSGSGYSGNTIYF.